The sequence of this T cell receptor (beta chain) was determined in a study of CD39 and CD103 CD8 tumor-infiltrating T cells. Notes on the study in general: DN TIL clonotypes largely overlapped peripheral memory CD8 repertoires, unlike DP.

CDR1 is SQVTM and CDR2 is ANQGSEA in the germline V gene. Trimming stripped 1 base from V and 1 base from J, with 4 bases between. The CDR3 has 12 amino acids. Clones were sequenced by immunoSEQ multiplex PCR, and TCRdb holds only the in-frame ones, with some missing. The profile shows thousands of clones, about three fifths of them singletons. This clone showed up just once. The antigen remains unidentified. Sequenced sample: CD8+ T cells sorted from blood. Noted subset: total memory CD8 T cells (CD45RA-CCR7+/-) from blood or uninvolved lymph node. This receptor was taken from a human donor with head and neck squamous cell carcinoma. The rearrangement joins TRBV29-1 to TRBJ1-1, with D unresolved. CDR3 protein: CSVEGENTEAFF. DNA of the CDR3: TGCAGCGTTGAAGGGGAGAACACTGAAGCTTTCTTT.